One sample yielded the 8 T cell receptor beta chains listed below, sequenced in a study of blood T cell repertoires in COVID-19. Assay used: immunoSEQ multiplex PCR; TCRdb lists only in-frame clones, some missing. The table lists under 500,000 clones, 87% of them singletons, with around 1.8% in the top ten. What was sequenced was PBMCs or T cells enriched from blood (not recorded which). The receptors were gathered from a woman under 30 with acute COVID-19.

This clone has a single count. The V and J genes are TRBV15 and TRBJ1-4, with D maybe TRBD1 (6 bases). CDR1 and CDR2 from the germline V gene are LNHNV and YYDKDF (reference sequence). The CDR3 length is 15 residues. V was clipped by 2 bases and J by 7 bases, with 14 bases between them. For the CDR3, the DNA is TGTGCCACCAGCAGAAACAGGGTCAGAGGTGAAAAACTGTTTTTT. Protein: CATSRNRVRGEKLFF.

This clone occurred once. The rearrangement uses TRBV21-1 and TRBJ2-1; TRBD2 is the table's D call, not checked against the DNA. TRBV21-1 is deemed a pseudogene. The CDR3 length is 15 residues. In nucleotides, the CDR3 is TGTGCCAGCAGCCCCCGACTAGCGGGGGTGAATGAGCAGTTCTTC. The encoded protein is CASSPRLAGVNEQFF.

This sequence joins TRBV7-2 and TRBJ2-3; 9 bases fit TRBD2. Losses at the gene ends were 5 bases for V and 4 bases for J; bases not matched to a gene: 13. CDR3 length: 17 amino acids. CDR1 SGHTA and CDR2 FQGNSA come from the germline V gene. The CDR3 spells CASSHTLAGRGADTQYF. CDR3 DNA: TGTGCCAGCAGCCATACACTAGCGGGTCGGGGGGCAGATACGCAGTATTTT. Drawing the rest from reference TRBV7-2 and TRBJ2-3, the complete variable domain is GAGVSQSPSNKVTEKGKDVELRCDPISGHTALYWYRQSLGQGLEFLIYFQGNSAPDKSGLPSDRFSAERTGGSVSTLTIQRTQQEDSAVYLCASSHTLAGRGADTQYFGPGTRLTVL.

This clone was found once. V gene TRBV4-2 combines with J gene TRBJ2-1, with D possibly being TRBD2 (6 bases). The CDR3 is made up of 16 amino acids. V lost 4 bases and J lost 0, with 13 bases in between. Germline loops: CDR1 LGHNA, CDR2 YNFKEQ. CDR3 DNA: TGTGCCAGCAGCCCCAGGGAGGTTGGCTCCTACAATGAGCAGTTCTTC. It encodes CASSPREVGSYNEQFF.

The genes are TRBV3-1 (or the pseudogene TRBV3-2) and TRBJ1-1; TRBD1 aligns across 9 bases. The CDR3 is 13 amino acids. CDR1 and CDR2 (germline): LGHDT, YNNKEL (reference sequence). After removal of 4 bases from V and 7 bases from J, the junction contained 4 bases not matched to a gene. The CDR3, as DNA: TGTGCCAGCAGCCTTACAGGGGGCATTGAAGCTTTCTTT. It translates to CASSLTGGIEAFF.

V and J are TRBV7-9 and TRBJ1-6, with TRBD1 identical over 8 bases. After removal of 3 bases from V and 11 bases from J, the junction contained 9 bases not matched to a gene. The germline V gene encodes CDR1 SEHNR and CDR2 FQNEAQ (reference sequence). This CDR3 spans 15 amino acids. CDR3 bases: TGTGCCAGCAGCTTGTCTGGGACAGGCGGGCCACCCCTCCACTTT. Amino acid sequence: CASSLSGTGGPPLHF.

The rearrangement uses TRBV20-1 and TRBJ2-7; D may be TRBD1 (7 bases). CDR1 DFQATT and CDR2 SNEGSKA come from the germline V gene (reference sequence). CDR3 length equals 15 residues. The V end lost 3 bases, the J end lost 4 bases, and 19 bases lay between the germline ends. CDR3 sequence (DNA): TGCAGTGCTAGTGGAGGAGGGGACAGTTGGTACGAGCAGTACTTC. Its protein is CSASGGGDSWYEQYF.

The chain links TRBV7-9 to TRBJ2-7, with 7 bases identical to TRBD2. The V and J ends lost 0 bases and 4 bases, in that order; junction bases with no gene match: 9. In germline, CDR1 is SEHNR, CDR2 FQNEAQ (reference sequence). This CDR3 contains 16 residues. The CDR3 protein is CASSLARASGEYEQYF. The CDR3 coding sequence is TGTGCCAGCAGCTTAGCGCGGGCTAGCGGAGAATACGAGCAGTACTTC.